This paragraph covers one T cell receptor (beta chain) sequence. As yet, its antigen is unknown. As the method for making TCR beta libraries, quantitative 5'-RACE with molecular barcodes was used. TCRdb independently ran MiXCR on the 5' RACE reads; one entry per CDR3 protein. The table shows 40,000 or so distinct CDR3 sequences, with 9.5% to 11% occurring only once. The germline V and J ends were trimmed by 7 bases and 3 bases, with 10 bases remaining between them. Germline V lookup: CDR1 MNHNY, CDR2 SVGAGI (reference sequence). CDR3 length: 13 residues. This entry is derived from a study of CD8 T cells in ankylosing spondylitis. Whole-study findings and limits: Disease-associated clones were reportedly significantly overrepresented in matched ankylosing spondylitis synovial fluid.

The sample consisted of blood, either unsorted or a sorted T cell fraction (not recorded which). The chain links TRBV6-6 to TRBJ1-5; D is perhaps TRBD1 (5 bases). The receptor's source is a male donor with ankylosing spondylitis or in good health (not recorded which). This CDR3 is CASTTDNNQPQHF. The CDR3 region has the DNA TGTGCCAGCACCACGGACAACAATCAGCCCCAGCATTTT.